This T cell receptor beta chain was sequenced in a study of B cell selection in AIRE deficiency. Findings and limits, study-wide: Shorter CDR3s marked shared Treg sequences, biased toward few non-templated insertions. Healthy donors alone shared 30% to 35% of approximately 3,500 Treg sequences; patients alone around 8.5%. TCRbeta-only data showed 36.6% of shared healthy Treg sequences in healthy Tconv. AIRE-deficient Tconv and Treg repertoires matched healthy donors in TCRBV, CDR3 length, diversity.

Concerning this clone itself: Antigen unknown.

CDR3 length: 15 amino acids. Looked up from germline, CDR1 is MNHNY and CDR2 is SVGAGI (reference sequence). The V end lost 2 bases, the J end lost 3 bases, and 11 bases lay between the germline ends. Regulatory T cells were sorted as CD4+CD25hiCD127low/negative cells. Produced via immunoSEQ multiplex PCR; TCRdb's table is partial and in-frame only. The sample has approximately 21,000 clones; 94% are singletons. This clonotype was sampled from a human donor with AIRE deficiency. The sequencing sample was made of Tregs sorted from PBMCs. The J gene is TRBJ1-5, the V gene TRBV6-6; D is perhaps TRBD1 (6 bases). The CDR3 DNA is TGTGCCAGCAGTTACCTTACAGGGTTCAATCAGCCCCAGCATTTT. It encodes CASSYLTGFNQPQHF.